The 21 T cell receptor beta chains presented below share a single source sample, sequenced in a study of T cell changes during pregnancy in multiple sclerosis. Sequencing was performed with immunoSEQ multiplex PCR; in TCRdb, only in-frame clones are kept and a portion is missing. The table shows around 69,000 clones, with approximately 90% occurring only once. Material: peripheral blood, obtained in the third trimester of pregnancy. The receptor set was obtained from a female donor with multiple sclerosis, enrolled in a pregnancy study.

This clone was recorded a few times. The chain uses TRBV6-1 and TRBJ2-7, with 9 bases fitting TRBD1. The ends lost 8 bases at V and 3 bases at J; junction bases unmatched: 11. Germline V gene sequence: CDR1 MNHNS, CDR2 SASEGT. The CDR3 is 15 residues long. CDR3 sequence reads: CASWGIRTGVYEQYF. The CDR3, as DNA: TGTGCCAGCTGGGGAATTAGGACAGGGGTCTACGAGCAGTACTTC.

The gene calls are TRBV4-2 and TRBJ1-2; D is undetermined. The CDR3 is 15 amino acids. Trimming removed 1 base at V and 6 bases at J, with 15 bases between. Looked up from germline, CDR1 is LGHNA and CDR2 is YNFKEQ. CDR3 region: CASSQVLVQSHGYTF. In nucleotides, the CDR3 is TGTGCCAGCAGCCAAGTATTGGTACAGTCCCATGGCTACACCTTC.

This chain uses TRBV6-1 with TRBJ1-2; D is undetermined. This CDR3 spans 13 amino acids. From germline, CDR1 is MNHNS and CDR2 SASEGT. Trimming pared 8 bases from V and 8 bases from J, leaving 18 bases between. The CDR3 sequence is CASLRGSGWGYTF. The CDR3 coding sequence is TGTGCCAGCCTTAGAGGATCCGGGTGGGGCTACACCTTC.

The V call is TRBV19, the J call TRBJ1-6; D is unclear. The CDR3 loop spans 17 amino acids. Germline lookup yields CDR1 LNHDA and CDR2 SQIVND (reference sequence). V lost 10 bases and J 0 bases, leaving 19 bases between the germline ends. In DNA form, the CDR3 reads TGTGCCACACAATCGCGGGCCACGGGCTCCTATAATTCACCCCTCCACTTT. Amino acid sequence: CATQSRATGSYNSPLHF.

The V and J genes are TRBV11-2 and TRBJ2-5; 11 nucleotides agree with TRBD2. The CDR3 loop spans 17 amino acids. Per germline, CDR1 SGHAT and CDR2 FQNNGV. With 4 bases clipped from V and 4 bases from J, the junction kept 11 bases outside the gene matches. CDR3 DNA sequence: TGTGCCAGCAGCTATAGGGGGACACTAGCGGGGGCAGAGACCCAGTACTTC. The encoded protein is CASSYRGTLAGAETQYF. Complete variable domain (other parts from reference TRBV11-2 and TRBJ2-5): EAGVAQSPRYKIIEKRQSVAFWCNPISGHATLYWYQQILGQGPKLLIQFQNNGVVDDSQLPKDRFSAERLKGVDSTLKIQPAKLEDSAVYLCASSYRGTLAGAETQYFGPGTRLLVL.

This chain joins TRBV12-5 and TRBJ2-2; 10 bases line up with TRBD2. Trimming removed 6 bases from V and 7 bases from J; junction bases left unmatched: 32. Germline values: CDR1 LGHNT, CDR2 FRNRAP. The CDR3 sequence is 23 residues long. The CDR3: CASGVRPGLVLLAGARKDGELFF. The CDR3, as DNA: TGTGCTAGTGGAGTACGGCCCGGTTTGGTACTGCTAGCGGGGGCCCGCAAGGACGGGGAGCTGTTTTTT.

In this sample, this clone turned up once. The chain links TRBV6-1 to TRBJ1-4; 9 bases line up with TRBD1. Germline CDR1 and CDR2: MNHNS and SASEGT. The CDR3 is 14 amino acids. After removal of 7 bases from V and 6 bases from J, the junction contained 6 bases not matched to a gene. CDR3 nucleotide sequence: TGTGCCAGCAACTTACAGGGGGCGTATGAAAAACTGTTTTTT. Residues: CASNLQGAYEKLFF.

In this sample, this clone turned up once. The DNA of the CDR3 is TGTGCCTGGAGCCTAGGGACAGGGGGACAGCCCCAGCATTTT. This sequence encodes CAWSLGTGGQPQHF. This rearrangement joins TRBV30 to TRBJ1-5; TRBD1 matches 11 bases. The V and J ends lost 3 bases and 7 bases, in that order; junction bases with no gene match: 5. The germline CDR1 and CDR2 sequences are GTSNPN and SVGIG (reference sequence). The CDR3 is 14 residues long. The entire variable domain, with the rest obtained from reference TRBV30 and TRBJ1-5, is as follows: SQTIHQWPATLVQPVGSPLSLECTVEGTSNPNLYWYRQAAGRGLQLLFYSVGIGQISSEVPQNLSASRPQDRQFILSSKKLLLSDSGFYLCAWSLGTGGQPQHFGDGTRLSIL.

The rearrangement links TRBV4-3 to TRBJ2-1; D not resolved. Trimming cost V 3 bases and J 4 bases, with 16 bases left between them. Germline-derived CDR1 and CDR2 are LGHNA and YSLEER. This CDR3 spans 16 amino acids. Here the CDR3 DNA reads TGCGCCAGCAGCCAGTCGGCAATAACACTATACAATGAGCAGTTCTTC. This codes for CASSQSAITLYNEQFF.

This chain links TRBV29-1 with TRBJ1-1, with a tentative D call TRBD1 (5 bases). The V end lost 5 bases, the J end lost 0 bases, and 10 bases lay between the germline ends. Per germline, CDR1 SQVTM and CDR2 ANQGSEA. This CDR3 has 13 residues. In DNA form, the CDR3 reads TGCAGCGTTTGCACAGGTTTGAACACTGAAGCTTTCTTT. Translating gives CSVCTGLNTEAFF.

V gene TRBV7-8 combines with J gene TRBJ1-6, with 7 nucleotides matching TRBD1. V trimming: 0 bases; J trimming: 10 bases; junction bases outside the gene matches: 6. Germline V CDR1 and CDR2: SGHVS, FQNEAQ. This CDR3 region has 15 residues. The CDR3 nucleotides are TGTGCCAGCAGCTTAGCGACAGGGACCGAATCACCCCTCCACTTT. Protein product: CASSLATGTESPLHF.

About this clone: The sample has other DNA sequences that encode this CDR3 too. The chain joins TRBV5-1 to TRBJ2-7, with D possibly TRBD1 on 6 matching bases. CDR3 length: 15 residues. Trimming took off 3 bases at V and 1 base at J, with 14 bases between the two ends. From germline, CDR1 is SGHRS and CDR2 YFSETQ. CDR3 residues: CASSSTGLRSYEQYF. As DNA, the CDR3 is TGCGCCAGCAGCTCCACAGGGTTACGTTCCTACGAGCAGTACTTC.

The rearrangement links TRBV6-5 to TRBJ1-2; D uncertain. This CDR3 has 15 amino acids. The V and J ends lost 2 bases and 0 bases respectively, with 10 bases between them. Germline CDR1 and CDR2: MNHEY and SVGAGI. The CDR3 loop reads CASSYEWRANYGYTF. The CDR3 DNA reads as TGTGCCAGCAGTTACGAGTGGAGAGCTAACTATGGCTACACCTTC.

This clone was seen only once. The genes are TRBV27 and TRBJ1-6, with no clear D. Between the trimmed V and J ends, which lost 2 bases and 10 bases, there was a span of 12 bases. CDR3 length: 14 amino acids. Germline loops: CDR1 MNHEY, CDR2 SMNVEV (reference sequence). The CDR3: CASSLLPLGSPLHF. DNA of the CDR3: TGTGCCAGCAGTTTACTCCCTCTAGGATCACCCCTCCACTTT.

Regarding this clone: At one end, the junction sequence differs from germline, possibly due to a read error. The V gene is TRBV19, the J gene TRBJ2-7; perhaps TRBD2 as D (6 bases). The CDR3 runs to 14 residues. Germline-derived CDR1 and CDR2 are LNHDA and SQIVND (reference sequence). The CDR3 protein is CASSKRREAYEQYF. For the CDR3, the DNA is TGTGCCAGCAGTAAGCGCAGGGAGGCCTACGAGCAGTACTTC.

V gene TRBV5-1 combines with J gene TRBJ1-5; D gene ambiguous. Per the germline V gene, CDR1 is SGHRS and CDR2 is YFSETQ. CDR3 length: 18 amino acids. V was trimmed by 3 bases and J by 6 bases, leaving 25 bases between them. The CDR3 protein is CASSSAQWASPGGQPQHF. For the CDR3, the DNA is TGCGCCAGCAGCTCAGCCCAATGGGCTTCCCCGGGAGGTCAGCCCCAGCATTTT.

The chain is built from TRBV6-6 and TRBJ1-2; maybe TRBD1 (6 bases). The CDR3 sequence is 14 residues long. CDR1 and CDR2 (germline): MNHNY, SVGAGI (reference sequence). Trimming removed 0 bases from V and 5 bases from J, with 10 bases in between. This CDR3 is CASSYSTGEYGYTF. CDR3 nucleotides: TGTGCCAGCAGTTACTCGACAGGTGAATATGGCTACACCTTC.

The V and J genes are TRBV5-4 and TRBJ1-5; no clear D. Germline V lookup: CDR1 SGHNT, CDR2 YYREEE (reference sequence). V was clipped by 2 bases and J by 4 bases, with 10 bases between them. CDR3 size: 14 residues. The chain's CDR3 is CASSLNHQNQPQHF. DNA of the CDR3: TGTGCCAGCAGCTTAAACCACCAGAATCAGCCCCAGCATTTT.

This rearrangement joins TRBV21-1 to TRBJ2-2; the DNA was not used to check the table's D call, TRBD2. TRBV21-1 is reported as a pseudogene. CDR3 length: 15 residues. The CDR3 DNA reads TGTGCCAGCAGCAAGAATGGGACTCTCACCGGGGAGCTGTTTTTT. Its protein is CASSKNGTLTGELFF.

The CDR3 sequence: CASSLWGLESYEQYF. The CDR3, as DNA: TGTGCCAGCAGCTTGTGGGGGCTGGAGTCCTACGAGCAGTACTTC. The chain employs TRBV7-2 and TRBJ2-7, with D tentatively TRBD1 (6 bases). Germline V gene lookup returns CDR1 SGHTA and CDR2 FQGNSA. This CDR3 contains 15 residues. Trimming pared 3 bases from V and 1 base from J, leaving 13 bases between.

This chain connects TRBV9 to TRBJ1-4; the D gene is possibly TRBD1 (6 bases). This CDR3 comprises 17 residues. Germline CDR1 reads SGDLS; CDR2 reads YYNGEE. Trimming cost V 3 bases and J 1 base, with 16 bases left between them. The CDR3 sequence: CASSGTFTGRTNEKLFF. The DNA of the CDR3 is TGTGCCAGCAGCGGAACCTTTACAGGGCGAACTAATGAAAAACTGTTTTTT.